The source of this T cell receptor beta chain is a study of T cell responses to AZD1222 COVID-19 vaccine. General study results and limits: The donor group comprised mostly white British people and more females; the analysis possibly underestimated clonal diversity. Spike-specific TCRs gained breadth and depth after people received two AZD1222 doses. Among spike-specific TCRs, nearly half reportedly target unmutated variant regions.

This clone was detected only once. Its antigen is undetermined. V was trimmed by 6 bases and J by 3 bases, leaving 10 bases between them. The V gene's germline CDR1 is SGHTA and CDR2 FQGNSA. The length of the CDR3 is 13 residues. Sequenced by immunoSEQ multiplex PCR; TCRdb stores in-frame clones only, minus some. The data contain 90,000 to 130,000 clones, 81% of them seen just once; the ten biggest clones take up roughly 4.5%. This TCR came from an adult in good health. Sequenced material: peripheral blood, taken on day 0 of AZD1222 vaccination. This sequence joins TRBV7-2 and TRBJ2-3; no firm D call. CDR3 residues: CASSFIGTDTQYF. CDR3 coding DNA: TGTGCCAGCAGTTTTATCGGGACAGATACGCAGTATTTT. The variable domain in full, completed from reference TRBV7-2 and TRBJ2-3, reads GAGVSQSPSNKVTEKGKDVELRCDPISGHTALYWYRQSLGQGLEFLIYFQGNSAPDKSGLPSDRFSAERTGGSVSTLTIQRTQQEDSAVYLCASSFIGTDTQYFGPGTRLTVL.